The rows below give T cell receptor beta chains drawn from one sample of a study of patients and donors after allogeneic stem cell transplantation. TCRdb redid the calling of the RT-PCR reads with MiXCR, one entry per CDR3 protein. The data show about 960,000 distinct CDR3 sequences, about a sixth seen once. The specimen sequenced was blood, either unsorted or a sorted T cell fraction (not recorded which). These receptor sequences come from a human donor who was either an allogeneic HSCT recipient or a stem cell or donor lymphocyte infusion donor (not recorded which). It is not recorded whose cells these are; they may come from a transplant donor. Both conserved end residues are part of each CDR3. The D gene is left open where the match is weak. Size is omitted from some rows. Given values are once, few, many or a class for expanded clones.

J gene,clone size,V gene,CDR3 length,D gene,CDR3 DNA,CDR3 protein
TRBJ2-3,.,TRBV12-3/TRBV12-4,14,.,TGTGCCAGCAGTTTAGCCAGGGGGAGGGATACGCAGTATTTT,CASSLARGRDTQYF
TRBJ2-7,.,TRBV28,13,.,TGTGCCAGCAGTTTTGTCGGACGGTACGAGCAGTACTTC,CASSFVGRYEQYF
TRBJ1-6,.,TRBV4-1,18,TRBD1,TGCGCCAGCAGCCCCCTTTGGGCAGGGGGCTCCTATAATTCACCCCTCCACTTT,CASSPLWAGGSYNSPLHF
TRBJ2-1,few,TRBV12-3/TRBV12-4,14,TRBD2,TGTGCCAGCAGCACCGCGGGAGCTTACAATGAGCAGTTCTTC,CASSTAGAYNEQFF
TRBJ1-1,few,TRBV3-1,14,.,TGTGCCAGCAGCCTCAGATCTTTTGGCACTGAAGCTTTCTTT,CASSLRSFGTEAFF
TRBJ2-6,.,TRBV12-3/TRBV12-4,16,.,TGTGCCAGCAGTTCCCTCCGGGGTTCTGGGGCCAACGTCCTGACTTTC,CASSSLRGSGANVLTF
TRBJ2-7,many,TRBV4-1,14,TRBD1,TGCGCCAGCAGCCAAACAGGGGTGGTCGACGAGCAGTACTTC,CASSQTGVVDEQYF
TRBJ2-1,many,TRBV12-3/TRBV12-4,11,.,TGTGCCAGCAGTTTTACCGGGGCGCAGTTCTTC,CASSFTGAQFF
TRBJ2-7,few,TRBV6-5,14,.,TGTGCCAGCAGTTCGAGTCAGGGATTCTACGAGCAGTACTTC,CASSSSQGFYEQYF
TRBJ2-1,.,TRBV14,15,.,TGTGCCAGCAGCCAAGAAAGCCTTGGGTGGAATGAGCAGTTCTTC,CASSQESLGWNEQFF
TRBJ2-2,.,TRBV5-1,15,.,TGCGCCAGCAGCTTGGTTGAGTTAGACACCGGGGAGCTGTTTTTT,CASSLVELDTGELFF
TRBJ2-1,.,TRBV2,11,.,TGTGCCAGCAGTGTACTAGCAAGGCAGTTCTTC,CASSVLARQFF
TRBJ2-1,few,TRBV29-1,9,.,TGCAGCGTTGGAACCCAGCAGTTCTTC,CSVGTQQFF
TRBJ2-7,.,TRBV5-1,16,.,TGCGCCAGCAGCTTGGAAGGACGGGAGACCCGCTACGAGCAGTACTTC,CASSLEGRETRYEQYF
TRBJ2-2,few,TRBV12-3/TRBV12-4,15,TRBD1,TGTGCCAGCAGACCTGGACAGGGTAACACCGGGGAGCTGTTTTTT,CASRPGQGNTGELFF
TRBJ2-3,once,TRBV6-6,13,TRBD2,TGTGCCGTAGGGGGACTAGGCACAGATACGCAGTATTTT,CAVGGLGTDTQYF
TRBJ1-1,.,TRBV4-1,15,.,TGCGCCAGCAGCCAAGTTGGTCAGGGGTCCACTGAAGCTTTCTTT,CASSQVGQGSTEAFF